The clone carrying this T cell receptor (beta chain) was recorded at least ten times. Its antigen is still unknown. The sample belongs to a study of response to subunit inactivated influenza vaccine. From germline, CDR1 is MNHNY and CDR2 SVGAGI (reference sequence). V was cut by 6 bases and J by 8 bases, with 7 bases left in between. CDR3 length: 11 amino acids. Broader study findings: The study's authors posited that every seasonal influenza vaccination enlists few new T cells.

TCRdb re-called the RT-PCR reads with MiXCR, one entry per CDR3 protein. The data show approximately 250,000 distinct CDR3 sequences, 9.5% to 15% seen once. The TCR originated in a man in his forties or fifties who received an inactivated influenza vaccine. The material sequenced was non-naive T cells sorted from PBMCs, taken 14 to 15 days before vaccination. This chain links TRBV6-6 with TRBJ2-2, with D hard to call. The CDR3 DNA is TGTGCCAGCAGGAAGGAGGGGGAGCTGTTTTTT. This gives the protein CASRKEGELFF.